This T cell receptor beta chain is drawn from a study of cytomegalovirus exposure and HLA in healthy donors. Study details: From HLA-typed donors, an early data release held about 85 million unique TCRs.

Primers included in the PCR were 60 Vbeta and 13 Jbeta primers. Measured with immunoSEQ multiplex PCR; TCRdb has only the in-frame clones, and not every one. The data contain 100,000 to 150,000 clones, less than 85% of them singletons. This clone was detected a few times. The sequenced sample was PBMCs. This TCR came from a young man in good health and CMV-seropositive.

The CDR3 DNA reads as TGTGCCAGCAGCCGAGGGACAGGGGGTGAAAAACTGTTTTTT. It encodes CASSRGTGGEKLFF. The chain combines TRBV6-5 with TRBJ1-4; 11 positions agree with TRBD1. V dropped 6 bases and J dropped 7; count of bases not matched to a gene: 4. The V gene's germline CDR1 is MNHEY and CDR2 SVGAGI. This CDR3 has 14 amino acids.